This TCR beta chain was found in a study of T-cell memory formation after mild COVID-19. Study-wide results and caveats: CD4+ contracting clones lay mainly in CM and EM, CD8+ ones in EMRA. Second-wave clones that peaked on day 37 lacked confirmed SARS-CoV-2 specificity. There were some responding clones in pre-infection memory, which suggested that cross-reactive memory had joined. While clones contracting from day 15 to 85 were balanced between CD4 and CD8, later expanders leaned CD4+.

Of note for this clonotype: The antigen is undetermined.

Per the germline V gene, CDR1 is DFQATT and CDR2 is SNEGSKA (reference sequence). This CDR3 region has 14 residues. V lost 3 bases, J lost 3 bases, and 15 bases lay in between. TCRdb independently ran MiXCR on the 5' RACE reads; one entry per CDR3 protein. The sample holds around 200,000 distinct CDR3 sequences, under 20% seen once. V usage is TRBV20-1 and J usage is TRBJ2-7; D may match TRBD1 or TRBD2 (7 bases each). The TCR sequence derives from an adult woman who had mild COVID-19 (a few samples of this study predate the infection). Cell type and time point are not known. The sample consisted of PBMCs or a T cell subset sorted from them (not recorded which). For the CDR3, the DNA is TGCAGTGCTAGGATCAGGGGGGGTCTCTACGAGCAGTACTTC. Protein sequence: CSARIRGGLYEQYF.